This T cell receptor (beta chain) is drawn from a study of shared T cell receptors in the human thymus. This CDR3 contains 17 residues. V gave up 3 bases and J gave up 3 bases, with 20 bases separating them. CDR1 is SGHAT, CDR2 FQNNGV, per germline. Sequencing was performed with immunoSEQ multiplex PCR; in TCRdb, only in-frame clones are kept and a portion is missing. The table shows 720,000 or so clones, with 70% to 90% occurring only once. This sample was shared with a second study, whose subject was human thymus T cells.

The J gene is TRBJ1-1, the V gene TRBV11-2; D is unresolved. Sequences were obtained from thymocytes. The clonotype originates from a girl under two years old with a congenital heart defect. This chain's CDR3 is CASSFRAANKEDTEAFF. For the CDR3, the DNA is TGTGCCAGCAGCTTTAGGGCAGCAAATAAGGAGGACACTGAAGCTTTCTTT.